This paragraph covers one T cell receptor (beta chain) sequence. The clone's antigen remains unknown. Within one base of it there is no much larger clone, and no base qualities were kept. This sample was included in a study of glioma-infiltrating T cells (dated by TCRdb to 2015 to 2016). In terms of the full investigation: The study sequenced TCR alpha- and beta-chain repertoires from glioma tissue, from non-neoplastic brain tissue and from matched peripheral blood mononuclear cells. To measure divergence between tissue and blood T-cell populations, each tissue-infiltrating repertoire was compared with the peripheral blood repertoire of the same patient. The paired cohort was made up of three low-grade glioma patients, about 8 primary glioblastoma patients and three non-glioma patients who contributed non-neoplastic brain tissue.

The iRepertoire nested amplicon-rescue multiplex PCR (arm-PCR) platform was used to amplify TCR alpha and beta CDR3 regions from RNA. The input for one-step reverse transcription and amplification was roughly 90-450 ng of tissue mRNA or PBMC total RNA. After bead purification, a secondary multiplex PCR added Illumina adapters, and libraries were gel-purified between 200 and 400 bp. The libraries contained internal 6-nucleotide barcodes that were used for demultiplexing. The libraries were sequenced on an Illumina MiSeq using 2x220 or 2x250 nucleotide paired-end reads. As for the authors' bioinformatics: Paired reads were merged with FLASH 1.2.11 and aligned to the GRCh37 human genome with BWA-MEM before extracting TRA and TRB reads. For V and J assignment, an IMGT-derived reference of cassette sequences and CDR3 motifs that included pseudogenes was used. Reads were translated in three frames, and productive CDR3s were defined by a C…FGXG motif without stop codons. Clonotypes were defined as unique combinations of V-J cassette pair and CDR3 amino acid sequence. Reads were filtered by Hamming distance, thresholded by each sample's sequence error rate in mapped regions. Through fastp at Q25 and MiXCR, TCRdb rebuilt clones from the public reads, retaining in-frame beta chains. Every CDR3 protein is listed once, alongside the most common genes and DNA of its rows. These V and J calls derive from TCRdb rather than the authors' analysis. This sample gives about 130,000 distinct CDR3 sequences in total; roughly a quarter of them show up just once. Around 28% of the sample is held by the ten biggest clonotypes.

On the study overall, not on this receptor specifically: Very few CDR3 sequences were found to be shared between tissue and blood, and this scarcity was attributed to high CDR3 diversity and limited sampling. VJ-independent divergence between tissue and blood was below expectation in non-neoplastic patients but above expectation in all gliomas, especially low-grade gliomas. Group comparisons rested on small numbers: three non-neoplastic, three low-grade glioma and roughly eight glioblastoma patients.

Sequenced sample: glioma tissue, nonneoplastic brain tissue, or PBMCs (not recorded which). This receptor was taken from a human donor with low-grade glioma or glioblastoma, undergoing nonglioma brain surgery, or in good health (not recorded which).

The DNA sequence is TGTGCCCTCAAGGCTAGCGGCCAAGAGACCCAGTACTTC. Its protein is CALKASGQETQYF. Recombination linked TRBV3-1 to TRBJ2-5, and 7 junctional nucleotides match TRBD2. The CDR3 runs 13 amino acids, cysteine and phenylalanine included. The retained sequence is limited to the CDR3, 39 bases, with the frame set at the first base. V loses 11 bases at its end and J loses 1 base; junction bases beyond the gene matches: 7. For CDR1 and CDR2, the germline V gene (reference sequence) lists LGHDT and YNNKEL.